Included here is one T cell receptor beta chain sequence, with context. Antigen specificity is unknown. This sample stems from a study of cytomegalovirus exposure and HLA in healthy donors. Findings and limits, study-wide: Most TCR sequences were seen very rarely across donors, but some public TCRs occurred in many. Analyses of presence and absence presupposed an approximately uniform sequencing depth across donors. TCR beta sequences reportedly predicted most subjects' HLA-A and HLA-B alleles accurately. TCR beta V segments were, for the most part, productive about 90% or about 30% of the time in an earlier analysis.

The PCR contained 60 Vbeta and 13 Jbeta primers. Here immunoSEQ multiplex PCR was the method, and the copy in TCRdb shows in-frame clones only, minus some. The table has some 130,000 clones, roughly 77% seen once. This CDR3 spans 14 amino acids. With 5 bases removed from V and 2 bases from J, the gap between germline ends came to 10 bases. The germline gives CDR1 MNHNY, CDR2 SVGAGI (reference sequence). Material for sequencing was PBMCs. The rearrangement uses TRBV6-6 and TRBJ1-3; possible D gene TRBD1, 5 bases. The receptor was derived from a male donor in good health and CMV-seronegative. Written as DNA, the CDR3 is TGTGCCAGCAGTACAGGAGATCCTGGAAACACCATATATTTT. Translated: CASSTGDPGNTIYF.